Listed below are T cell receptor beta chains from one sample, sequenced in a study of blood T cell repertoires in COVID-19. Measured with immunoSEQ multiplex PCR; TCRdb has only the in-frame clones, and not every one. The table records about 390,000 clones, roughly 86% of them present only once. The sequencing input was peripheral blood. The receptors stem from a woman aged 55 to 70 with COVID-19, enrolled during active disease. Each CDR3 is given with its conserved first and last residue. D genes are given only for firm matches. Not all rows give a size; the values are once, few, many and, for expanded clones, a class.

TRBV19 TRBD1 . 13 CASGTGHQETQYF
TRBV19 TRBD2 . 16 CASSSPLAGSTDTQYF
TRBV7-2 TRBD2 once 18 CASRSGTSGGPVVYEQYF
TRBV5-6 TRBD1 once 16 CASSLYEGAAGNTIYF
TRBV5-1 . . 14 CASSSGAVMNEQFF
TRBV28 . . 15 CASSSSDGLKGTIYF
TRBV24-1 . . 14 CATSDPQGSEPQHF
TRBV29-1 TRBD1 . 15 CSVDVGTGSSYEQYF
TRBV7-3 . . 16 CASSPNRLGGVETQYF
TRBV19 TRBD1 . 13 CASRDRAHYGYTF
TRBV3-1/TRBV3-2 . . 15 CASSQDRVPWDTQYF
TRBV5-1 . . 15 CASSLSASNTGELFF
TRBV12-3/TRBV12-4 . . 11 CASSATDEQFF
TRBV7-3 TRBD2 . 16 CASSLTASGGYNEQFF
TRBV3-1/TRBV3-2 TRBD2 . 15 CASSRSGASSYEQYF
TRBV6-5 TRBD2 . 14 CASRPGLAGGEQYF
TRBV19 . . 16 CASSILPTGNTAGYTF
TRBV7-9 TRBD2 . 17 CASSLAGPSGGANEQFF
TRBV4-2 . many 13 CASSHLGAYEQYF
TRBV5-6 . . 14 CASSQGTSYMGYTF
TRBV30 . . 13 CAWTQLHNQPQHF
TRBV7-9 . . 16 CASSQEGGLYGTEAFF
TRBV5-5 TRBD1 . 15 CASSHPGQGHFEQYF
TRBV9 TRBD2 . 17 CASTRLGLAGGTDTQYF
TRBV2 TRBD2 . 15 CASTNQLAGVLEQYF
TRBV28 . once 13 CASSGGGSHEQFF
TRBV7-3 . . 13 CASSSSDTAGAFF
TRBV27 . . 15 CASSGSRGSNSPLHF
TRBV4-2 TRBD2 . 17 CASSQDAGLAGGETQYF
TRBV5-1 . . 15 CASSSDINSGNTIYF
TRBV12-5 TRBD1 . 16 CASGLAATGGTGEQYF
TRBV6-5 TRBD1 . 14 CASSLGTANTEAFF
TRBV6-5 TRBD1 . 14 CASSPEQGLNEQYF
TRBV5-1 . once 15 CASTFGTPNTDTQYF
TRBV18 . once 16 CASSLQDSQNTGELFF
TRBV2 TRBD1 few 17 CASRSRDRGRGSGELFF
TRBV7-3 . . 14 CASSLGLSTDTQYF
TRBV7-3 TRBD1 . 15 CASSRSGGHDSPLHF
TRBV19 . . 16 CASSIMSKQGMTEAFF
TRBV28 TRBD1 . 15 CASSSSGGSGNGYTF
TRBV11-2 . . 13 CASSFYSGNTIYF
TRBV2 . . 14 CASRAGINQETQYF
TRBV19 TRBD2 . 16 CASSIGGGSPYNEQFF
TRBV18 TRBD1 . 16 CASSPKGTVNNQPQHF